This T cell receptor (beta chain) was found in a study of OX40 agonist ivuxolimab in advanced cancers. Study-wide background: Antecedent anti-PD-1, anti-PD-L1 or anti-CTLA-4 therapy was permissible, with roughly 40% having received some. The study's findings and limits: On average, CD8+ T cells showed a greater number of expanded clones than CD4+.

Comments on this clone: As yet, its antigen is unknown.

Individuals having autoimmune disease history or systemic immunosuppression were not enrolled. Produced via immunoSEQ multiplex PCR; TCRdb's table is partial and in-frame only. The table lists around 57,000 clones, about 92% of them singletons. The CDR3 sequence is 14 residues long. Germline CDR1 LNHDA, CDR2 SQIVND (reference sequence). With 5 bases removed from V and 6 bases from J, the gap between germline ends came to 13 bases. The genes are TRBV19 and TRBJ2-2; D remains unclear. Sequenced here: CD4+ or CD8+ T cells sorted from blood, sampled in a trial of the OX40 agonist ivuxolimab. The receptor was derived from an adult with an advanced solid tumor such as melanoma, head and neck, liver or kidney cancer. The CDR3 sequence: CASSPRTTPGELFF. In DNA form, the CDR3 reads TGTGCCAGTAGTCCGAGGACGACCCCCGGGGAGCTGTTTTTT. The whole variable domain, filled in from reference TRBV19 and TRBJ2-2, reads DGGITQSPKYLFRKEGQNVTLSCEQNLNHDAMYWYRQDPGQGLRLIYYSQIVNDFQKGDIAEGYSVSREKKESFPLTVTSAQKNPTAFYLCASSPRTTPGELFFGEGSRLTVL.